The 4 T cell receptor beta chains in this list originate from one sample, sequenced in a study of siplizumab effects on memory and regulatory T cells. Libraries were prepared by immunoSEQ multiplex PCR; TCRdb keeps only in-frame clonotypes and omits some of them. The profile shows 100,000 to 120,000 clones, roughly 92% of them singletons. The sequenced material came from CD4+ T cells sorted from blood. Receptors originate from a human donor in good health.

The chain combines TRBV14 with TRBJ1-5; no clear D gene. Germline CDR1 SGHDN, CDR2 FVKESK. Trimming took off 6 bases at V and 0 bases at J, with 9 bases between the two ends. CDR3 length: 14 amino acids. The CDR3 sequence: CASSQTNSNQPQHF. In DNA, the CDR3 is TGTGCCAGCAGTCAAACAAATAGCAATCAGCCCCAGCATTTT.

V usage is TRBV18 and J usage is TRBJ2-1; unclear D gene. V lost 4 bases to trimming and J lost 7 bases, with 8 bases between them. The CDR3 is made up of 12 amino acids. Per the germline V gene, CDR1 is KGHSH and CDR2 is LQKENI. In nucleotides, the CDR3 is TGTGCCAGCTCACGGATTGGAAATGAGCAGTTCTTC. Residues: CASSRIGNEQFF.

The J gene is TRBJ1-4, the V gene TRBV10-1, with unresolved D. The CDR3 totals 13 residues. V dropped 7 bases and J dropped 8 bases, with 14 bases sitting between them. CDR1 is WNHNN and CDR2 is SYGVQD in the germline V gene (reference sequence). CDR3 sequence (DNA): TGCGCCAGCACCGAGCAGGTTGGGGAAAAACTGTTTTTT. Amino acids: CASTEQVGEKLFF.

The CDR3 reads CAISDWDLNTIYF. CDR3 nucleotide sequence: TGTGCCATCAGTGATTGGGATCTCAACACCATATATTTT. V and J are TRBV10-3 and TRBJ1-3; no definite D call. CDR3 length: 13 residues. Trimming shortened V by 3 bases and J by 7 bases, and 10 bases separated the two germline ends. Germline V CDR1 and CDR2: ENHRY, SYGVKD.